Listed below are T cell receptor beta chains from one sample, sequenced in a study of Graves' ophthalmopathy and Graves' hyperthyroidism. TCRdb fed the multiplex PCR reads into MiXCR, producing one record per CDR3 protein. The table shows 150,000 to 200,000 distinct CDR3 sequences, with under 45% occurring only once. Sequencing was carried out using peripheral blood. The receptors were sampled from a young man with Graves' ophthalmopathy. Each CDR3 is given with its conserved first and last residue. A D gene is named only where the DNA matches it firmly. Expanded clones get a size class; other rows say once, few or many, or leave the size out.

j_call,d_call,clone_size,v_call,cdr3_aa,cdr3_nt
TRBJ1-1,.,.,TRBV6-5,CASSFGKANTEAFF,TGTGCCAGCAGTTTCGGGAAAGCGAACACTGAAGCTTTCTTT
TRBJ1-2,.,.,TRBV28,CASSLQQIGYTF,TGTGCCAGCAGTTTACAACAGATAGGCTACACCTTC
TRBJ1-2,.,many,TRBV12-3/TRBV12-4,CASRPLAGINYGYTF,TGTGCCAGCAGACCTCTAGCCGGGATAAACTATGGCTACACCTTC
TRBJ1-2,.,many,TRBV20-1,CSAPPARGNGYTF,TGCAGTGCTCCCCCGGCGCGCGGGAATGGCTACACCTTC
TRBJ2-7,.,many,TRBV28,CATDREGRTYEQYF,TGTGCCACCGACAGGGAGGGTCGAACCTACGAGCAGTACTTC
TRBJ1-1,.,many,TRBV29-1,CSVDSEAFF,TGCAGCGTTGACAGTGAAGCTTTCTTT
TRBJ1-1,.,.,TRBV12-3/TRBV12-4,CASSLGRVRAFF,TGTGCCAGCAGTTTAGGGAGGGTTAGGGCTTTCTTT
TRBJ2-2,.,many,TRBV7-3,CASSPRGDPGELFF,TGTGCCAGCAGCCCAAGGGGGGACCCCGGGGAGCTGTTTTTT
TRBJ1-1,.,.,TRBV20-1,CSARGFGTGAEAFF,TGCAGTGCTAGAGGGTTCGGTACGGGGGCAGAAGCTTTCTTT
TRBJ2-7,.,.,TRBV6-1,CASSDRSTTYEQYF,TGTGCCAGCAGTGATAGGTCAACGACCTACGAGCAGTACTTC
TRBJ2-7,.,many,TRBV6-5,CASSYSLARSYEQYF,TGTGCCAGCAGTTACTCGCTAGCGCGATCCTACGAGCAGTACTTC
TRBJ1-5,.,few,TRBV30,CAWSVRDTQPQHF,TGTGCCTGGAGTGTCAGGGATACTCAGCCCCAGCATTTT
TRBJ1-2,.,.,TRBV6-1,CASSAGLVGGYTF,TGTGCCAGCAGCGCCGGTCTGGTCGGGGGCTACACCTTC
TRBJ1-1,TRBD1,many,TRBV12-3/TRBV12-4,CASSAGQQARNTEAFF,TGTGCCAGCAGTGCGGGACAGCAAGCGCGGAACACTGAAGCTTTCTTT
TRBJ2-7,TRBD2,many,TRBV27,CASSPLSGRANYEQYF,TGTGCCAGCAGCCCCCTTAGCGGGAGGGCCAACTACGAGCAGTACTTC
TRBJ2-6,.,many,TRBV28,CASSSSLDLTWSGANVLTF,TGTGCCAGCAGCTCAAGTTTGGACCTCACATGGTCTGGGGCCAACGTCCTGACTTTC
TRBJ1-5,.,many,TRBV6-5,CASSYSRGFGNQPQHF,TGTGCCAGCAGTTACTCGAGGGGGTTCGGAAATCAGCCCCAGCATTTT
TRBJ2-2,.,many,TRBV6-5,CASRGWESGELFF,TGTGCCAGCAGAGGGTGGGAGTCCGGGGAGCTGTTTTTT
TRBJ1-5,TRBD1,.,TRBV28,CASSRTGQSNQPQHF,TGTGCCAGCAGTCGGACAGGGCAAAGCAATCAGCCCCAGCATTTT
TRBJ1-6,.,.,TRBV7-2,CASSLSGASLGSPLHF,TGTGCCAGCAGCTTATCGGGAGCTAGTTTGGGTTCACCCCTCCACTTT
TRBJ1-5,.,few,TRBV6-2/TRBV6-3,CASSLTGYSNQPQHF,TGTGCCAGCAGTCTTACAGGGTATAGCAATCAGCCCCAGCATTTT
TRBJ2-5,TRBD2,.,TRBV24-1,CATSDPGLAGVEETQYF,TGTGCCACCAGTGACCCGGGACTAGCGGGAGTTGAAGAGACCCAGTACTTC
TRBJ2-4,.,many,TRBV29-1,CSVVIALAKNIQYF,TGCAGCGTTGTGATAGCGTTAGCCAAAAACATTCAGTACTTC
TRBJ1-1,.,.,TRBV6-5,CASSLGSPNTEAFF,TGTGCCAGCAGTTTGGGATCACCGAACACTGAAGCTTTCTTT
TRBJ1-5,.,.,TRBV27,CASSLFWGGNQPQHF,TGTGCCAGCAGTTTGTTTTGGGGTGGTAATCAGCCCCAGCATTTT
TRBJ1-2,TRBD1,many,TRBV27,CASSLGTANYGYTF,TGTGCCAGCAGTTTAGGGACAGCGAACTATGGCTACACCTTC
TRBJ1-2,.,many,TRBV20-1,CSASEGFGYTF,TGCAGTGCTAGCGAAGGGTTTGGCTACACCTTC
TRBJ2-5,.,.,TRBV6-1,CASSEYTGEVETQYF,TGTGCCAGCAGTGAATATACGGGAGAGGTAGAGACCCAGTACTTC
TRBJ2-5,TRBD2,few,TRBV12-3/TRBV12-4,CASSPAAGEVETQYF,TGTGCCAGCAGTCCCGCAGCGGGAGAAGTAGAGACCCAGTACTTC
TRBJ1-3,.,many,TRBV6-5,CASSPRHPSGNTIYF,TGTGCCAGCAGTCCCCGACATCCCTCTGGAAACACCATATATTTT
TRBJ2-2,.,.,TRBV2,CASSEARLDGELFF,TGTGCCAGCAGTGAAGCCAGACTTGACGGGGAGCTGTTTTTT
TRBJ2-2,TRBD2,many,TRBV6-2/TRBV6-3,CASSYSISAGGDTGELFF,TGTGCCAGCAGTTACTCGATTTCGGCGGGAGGCGACACCGGGGAGCTGTTTTTT
TRBJ1-5,.,.,TRBV12-3/TRBV12-4,CASSPGTVPNDQPQHF,TGTGCCAGCAGTCCCGGGACTGTCCCAAATGATCAGCCCCAGCATTTT
TRBJ1-2,TRBD1,many,TRBV19,CASTIGQGTGGYTF,TGTGCCAGTACCATCGGACAGGGTACGGGAGGCTACACCTTC
TRBJ1-2,TRBD1,many,TRBV12-3/TRBV12-4,CASSPRTGAAGYTF,TGTGCCAGCAGTCCCCGGACAGGGGCTGCTGGCTACACCTTC
TRBJ1-1,TRBD1,.,TRBV6-5,CASSYPSTGLNTEAFF,TGTGCCAGCAGTTACCCGTCGACAGGGTTGAACACTGAAGCTTTCTTT
TRBJ2-7,.,once,TRBV28,CASSPRTGGLTYEQYF,TGTGCCAGCAGCCCCCGGACAGGAGGGTTGACCTACGAGCAGTACTTC
TRBJ2-7,.,.,TRBV28,CASTLGVHSYEQYF,TGTGCCAGCACCTTAGGGGTCCACTCCTACGAGCAGTACTTC
TRBJ2-2,TRBD1,.,TRBV6-1,CASSERTGNTGELFF,TGTGCCAGCAGTGAGCGGACAGGAAACACCGGGGAGCTGTTTTTT
TRBJ1-1,TRBD1,.,TRBV10-3,CAISAGQSNTEAFF,TGTGCCATCAGCGCGGGACAGTCGAACACTGAAGCTTTCTTT
TRBJ1-1,.,.,TRBV27,CASSSLATEAFF,TGTGCCAGCAGTTCCCTCGCCACTGAAGCTTTCTTT
TRBJ2-7,.,.,TRBV7-3,CASSLIPSIQTYEQYF,TGTGCCAGCAGCTTAATACCCTCGATACAAACCTACGAGCAGTACTTC
TRBJ2-5,TRBD1,many,TRBV19,CASTTKGAGETQYF,TGTGCCAGTACCACAAAGGGGGCAGGGGAGACCCAGTACTTC
TRBJ2-7,.,many,TRBV6-2/TRBV6-3,CASSYPRGLLGRGYEQYF,TGTGCCAGCAGTTACCCTCGCGGTCTCTTGGGCCGGGGCTACGAGCAGTACTTC